This T cell receptor beta chain was captured by sequencing in a study of a mutant IDH1 vaccine in newly diagnosed glioma. Study at large: Most patients had received both radiotherapy and temozolomide, the prior options being radiotherapy, temozolomide, or both. V12 took place at week 35, and V13 at week 47.

The table came from immunoSEQ multiplex PCR; TCRdb's copy has only in-frame clones and leaves some out. The sample comprises around 32,000 clones, 60% to 80% of which are singletons, and approximately 8.5% rests with the top ten. As to this clone: Antigen: not known.

Germline values: CDR1 KGHSH, CDR2 LQKENI. Trimming took off 0 bases at V and 2 bases at J, with 19 bases between the two ends. CDR3 length: 18 residues. As for time point: week 35, safety follow-up. In the vaccine, a single dose held 300 ug of the mutant IDH1 20-mer peptide, along with topical imiquimod. Specimen: PBMCs, collected from a glioma patient whose treatment included an IDH1 peptide vaccine. The J gene is TRBJ2-5, the V gene TRBV18; tentative D call: TRBD2 (6 bases). The receptor was isolated from a woman younger than 45 with glioma. Some clones in this sample may be carry-over from other donors' samples. The CDR3 loop is CASSPPGPSWEDQETQYF. CDR3 DNA: TGTGCCAGCTCACCACCTGGGCCATCTTGGGAGGATCAAGAGACCCAGTACTTC.